This TCR beta chain derives from a study of cytomegalovirus exposure and HLA in healthy donors. General study results and limits: Earlier analysis yielded a pattern in which most TCR beta V segments were productive about 90% or about 30% of the time. An ancestry cluster, one associated with Asian ancestry, reportedly showed fewer N-insertions than the 666-donor mean in a later analysis. Common viral pathogens seemed, in a later analysis, to connect with several of the most significant clusters. When analyzed later, a missense DCLRE1C variant was found to be linked to TCR beta V- and J-gene trimming.

The primer mix had 60 Vbeta and 13 Jbeta primers. Here immunoSEQ multiplex PCR was the method, and the copy in TCRdb shows in-frame clones only, minus some. This repertoire shows about 130,000 clones, about 79% found once; its top ten account for approximately 3%. Germline V gives CDR1 SGHTA, CDR2 FQGTGA. CDR3 length equals 14 residues. Trimming took off 1 base at V and 8 bases at J, with 14 bases between the two ends. As to this clone: Its antigen is as yet unknown.

J is TRBJ1-2 and V is TRBV7-3; D is uncertain. Sequenced input: PBMCs. The TCR originated in a woman aged 18-29 years in good health and CMV-seropositive. The CDR3 DNA reads TGTGCCAGCAGCTTAAATTCCGGAGCCGGCGGCTACACCTTC. It is translated as CASSLNSGAGGYTF. The whole variable domain, filled in from reference TRBV7-3 and TRBJ1-2, reads GAGVSQTPSNKVTEKGKYVELRCDPISGHTALYWYRQSLGQGPEFLIYFQGTGAADDSGLPNDRFFAVRPEGSVSTLKIQRTERGDSAVYLCASSLNSGAGGYTFGSGTRLTVV.